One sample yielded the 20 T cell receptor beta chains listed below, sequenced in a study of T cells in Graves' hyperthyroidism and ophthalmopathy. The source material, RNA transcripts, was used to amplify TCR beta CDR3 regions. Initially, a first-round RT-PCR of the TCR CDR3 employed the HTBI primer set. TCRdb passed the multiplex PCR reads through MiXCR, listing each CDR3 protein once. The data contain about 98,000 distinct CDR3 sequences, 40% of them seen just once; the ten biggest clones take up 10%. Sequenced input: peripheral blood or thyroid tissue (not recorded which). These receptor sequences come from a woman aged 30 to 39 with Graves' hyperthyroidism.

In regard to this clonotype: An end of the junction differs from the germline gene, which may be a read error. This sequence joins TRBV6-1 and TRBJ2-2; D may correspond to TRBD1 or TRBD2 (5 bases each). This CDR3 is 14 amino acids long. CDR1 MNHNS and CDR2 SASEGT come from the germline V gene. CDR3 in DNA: TGTGCCAGCACCCTAAGGGGATGGAACGGGGAGCTGCTTTTT. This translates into CASTLRGWNGELLF.

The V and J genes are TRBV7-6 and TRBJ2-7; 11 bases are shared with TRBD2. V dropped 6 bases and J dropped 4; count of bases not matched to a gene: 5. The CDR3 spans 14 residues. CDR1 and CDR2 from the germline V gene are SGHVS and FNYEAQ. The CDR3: CASSSGRARYEQYF. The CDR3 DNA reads TGTGCCAGCAGTAGCGGGAGGGCCCGGTACGAGCAGTACTTC.

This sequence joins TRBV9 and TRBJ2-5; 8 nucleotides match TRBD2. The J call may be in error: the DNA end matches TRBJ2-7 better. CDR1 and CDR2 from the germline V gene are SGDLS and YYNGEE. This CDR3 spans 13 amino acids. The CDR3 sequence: CASSAGGGREQYF. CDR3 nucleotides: TGTGCCAGCAGCGCGGGGGGGGGGCGCGAGCAGTACTTC.

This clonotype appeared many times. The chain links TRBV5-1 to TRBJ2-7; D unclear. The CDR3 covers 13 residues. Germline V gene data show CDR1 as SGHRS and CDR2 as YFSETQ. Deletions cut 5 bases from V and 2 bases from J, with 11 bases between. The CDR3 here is CASRTTETYEQYF. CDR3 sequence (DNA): TGCGCCAGCAGAACCACAGAAACCTACGAGCAGTACTTC.

CDR3 sequence: CASSQAGTGGNEAFF. The CDR3 DNA reads as TGTGCCAGCAGCCAAGCCGGGACAGGGGGCAATGAAGCTTTCTTT. The chain has TRBV14 and TRBJ1-1; 12 nucleotides match TRBD1. J lost 7 bases, V lost 1 base, and 4 bases had no gene match. Looked up from germline, CDR1 is SGHDN and CDR2 is FVKESK. CDR3 length: 15 residues.

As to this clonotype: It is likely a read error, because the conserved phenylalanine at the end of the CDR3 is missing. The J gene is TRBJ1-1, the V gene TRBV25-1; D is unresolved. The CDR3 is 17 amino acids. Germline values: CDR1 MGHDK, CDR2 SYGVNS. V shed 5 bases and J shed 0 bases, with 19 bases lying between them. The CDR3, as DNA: TGTGCCAGCAGTTTTTGGTCCGCCTTCAGAGTGAACACTGAAGCTTTCCTT. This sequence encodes CASSFWSAFRVNTEAFL.

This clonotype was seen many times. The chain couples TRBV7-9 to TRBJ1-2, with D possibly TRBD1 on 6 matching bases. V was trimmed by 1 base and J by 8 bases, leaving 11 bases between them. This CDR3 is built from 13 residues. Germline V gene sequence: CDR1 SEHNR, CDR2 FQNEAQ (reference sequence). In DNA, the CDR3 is TGTGCCAGCAGCTTAGGGGGGCTCCAAGGCTACACCTTC. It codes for CASSLGGLQGYTF.

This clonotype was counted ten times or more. The DNA for the CDR3 is TGTGCCAGCAGTCTGCTAGGGGGTCATTACGAGCAGTACTTC. Translating it yields CASSLLGGHYEQYF. The V and J genes are TRBV28 and TRBJ2-7; a weak D match, TRBD1 (6 bases). The germline V gene has CDR1 MDHEN and CDR2 SYDVKM. Deletions cut 5 bases from V and 4 bases from J, with 15 bases between. The length of the CDR3 is 14 residues. The full variable domain, completed using reference TRBV28 and TRBJ2-7, is DVKVTQSSRYLVKRTGEKVFLECVQDMDHENMFWYRQDPGLGLRLIYFSYDVKMKEKGDIPEGYSVSREKKERFSLILESASTNQTSMYLCASSLLGGHYEQYFGPGTRLTVT.

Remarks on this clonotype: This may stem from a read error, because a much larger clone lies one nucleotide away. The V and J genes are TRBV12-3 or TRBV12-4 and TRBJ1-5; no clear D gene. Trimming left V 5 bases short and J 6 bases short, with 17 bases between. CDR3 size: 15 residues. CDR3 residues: CASSIIGFGFQPQHF. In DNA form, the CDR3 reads TGTGCCAGCAGTATTATCGGGTTCGGGTTTCAGCCCCAGCATTTT.

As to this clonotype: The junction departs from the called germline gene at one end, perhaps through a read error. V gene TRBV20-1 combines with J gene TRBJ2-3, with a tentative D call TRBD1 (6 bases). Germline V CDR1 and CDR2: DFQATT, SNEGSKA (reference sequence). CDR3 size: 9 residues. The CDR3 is CSDRDMQYF. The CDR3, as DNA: TGCAGTGACAGGGATATGCAGTATTTT.

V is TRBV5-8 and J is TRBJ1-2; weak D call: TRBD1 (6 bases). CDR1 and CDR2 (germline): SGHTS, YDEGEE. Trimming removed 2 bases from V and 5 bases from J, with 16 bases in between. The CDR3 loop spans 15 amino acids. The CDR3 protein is CASSFFRTDNYGYTF. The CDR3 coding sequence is TGTGCCAGCAGCTTTTTTCGGACAGACAATTATGGCTACACCTTC.

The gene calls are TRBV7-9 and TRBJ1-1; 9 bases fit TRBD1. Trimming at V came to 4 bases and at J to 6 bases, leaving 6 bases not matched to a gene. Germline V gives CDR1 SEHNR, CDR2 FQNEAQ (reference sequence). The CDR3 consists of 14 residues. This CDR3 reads CASSWGQGGAEAFF. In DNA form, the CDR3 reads TGTGCCAGCAGCTGGGGACAGGGTGGGGCTGAAGCTTTCTTT.

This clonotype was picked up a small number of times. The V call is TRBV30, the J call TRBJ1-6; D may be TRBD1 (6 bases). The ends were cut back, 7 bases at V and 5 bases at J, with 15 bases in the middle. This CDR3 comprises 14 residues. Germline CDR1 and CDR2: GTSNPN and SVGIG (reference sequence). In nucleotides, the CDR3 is TGTGCCTCCGCGGGGGGGCCCAATAATTCACCCCTCCACTTT. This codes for CASAGGPNNSPLHF.

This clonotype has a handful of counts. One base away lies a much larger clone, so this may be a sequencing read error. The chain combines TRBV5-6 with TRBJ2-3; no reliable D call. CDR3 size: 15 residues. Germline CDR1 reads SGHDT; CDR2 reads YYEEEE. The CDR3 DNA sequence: TGTGCCAGCAGCTTAGAGGTGTCCCGGGTTGGTACGCGGTATTTT. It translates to CASSLEVSRVGTRYF.

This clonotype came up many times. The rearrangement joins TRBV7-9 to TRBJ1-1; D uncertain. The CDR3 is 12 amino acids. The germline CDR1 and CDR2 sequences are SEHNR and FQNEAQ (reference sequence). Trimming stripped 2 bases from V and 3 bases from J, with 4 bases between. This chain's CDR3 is CASSLLYTEAFF. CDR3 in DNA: TGTGCCAGCAGCTTACTCTACACTGAAGCTTTCTTT.

CDR3 DNA sequence: TGCAGTGTTCAAGGCCCTAGCGGGAGTTACTACGAGCAGTACTTC. Translating it yields CSVQGPSGSYYEQYF. The genes are TRBV20-1 and TRBJ2-7, with TRBD2 matching 10 bases. J gave up 3 bases and V 7 bases, and 12 bases lay outside the gene matches. This CDR3 is 15 amino acids long. Germline V gene data show CDR1 as DFQATT and CDR2 as SNEGSKA (reference sequence).

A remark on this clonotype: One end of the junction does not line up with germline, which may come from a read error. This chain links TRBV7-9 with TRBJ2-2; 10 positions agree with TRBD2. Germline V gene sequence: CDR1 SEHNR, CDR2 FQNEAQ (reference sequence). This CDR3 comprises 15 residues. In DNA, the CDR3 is TGTGCCAGCAGACAGCTAGCGGGAGCCACCGGGGAGCTGTTATTT. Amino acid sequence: CASRQLAGATGELLF.

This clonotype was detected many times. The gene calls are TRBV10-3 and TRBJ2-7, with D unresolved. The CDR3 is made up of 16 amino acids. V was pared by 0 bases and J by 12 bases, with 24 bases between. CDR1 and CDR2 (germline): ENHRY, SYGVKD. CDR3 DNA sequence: TGTGCCATCAGTGAGTCAGTCCTATCGCTGAGTCCTAATCTGTACTTC. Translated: CAISESVLSLSPNLYF.

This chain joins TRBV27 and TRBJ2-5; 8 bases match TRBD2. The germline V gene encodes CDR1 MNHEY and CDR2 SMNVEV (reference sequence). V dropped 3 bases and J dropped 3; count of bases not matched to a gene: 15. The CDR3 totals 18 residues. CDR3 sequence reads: CASSLSQGYGRAEETQYF. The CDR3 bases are TGTGCCAGCAGTTTGTCCCAGGGTTACGGGAGGGCAGAAGAGACCCAGTACTTC.

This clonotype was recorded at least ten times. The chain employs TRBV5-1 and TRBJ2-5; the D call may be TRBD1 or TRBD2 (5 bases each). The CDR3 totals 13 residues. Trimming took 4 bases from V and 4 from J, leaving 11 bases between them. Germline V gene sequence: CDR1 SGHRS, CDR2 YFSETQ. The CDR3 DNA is TGCGCCAGCAGCCGAGGGGACCGAGAGACCCAGTACTTC. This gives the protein CASSRGDRETQYF.